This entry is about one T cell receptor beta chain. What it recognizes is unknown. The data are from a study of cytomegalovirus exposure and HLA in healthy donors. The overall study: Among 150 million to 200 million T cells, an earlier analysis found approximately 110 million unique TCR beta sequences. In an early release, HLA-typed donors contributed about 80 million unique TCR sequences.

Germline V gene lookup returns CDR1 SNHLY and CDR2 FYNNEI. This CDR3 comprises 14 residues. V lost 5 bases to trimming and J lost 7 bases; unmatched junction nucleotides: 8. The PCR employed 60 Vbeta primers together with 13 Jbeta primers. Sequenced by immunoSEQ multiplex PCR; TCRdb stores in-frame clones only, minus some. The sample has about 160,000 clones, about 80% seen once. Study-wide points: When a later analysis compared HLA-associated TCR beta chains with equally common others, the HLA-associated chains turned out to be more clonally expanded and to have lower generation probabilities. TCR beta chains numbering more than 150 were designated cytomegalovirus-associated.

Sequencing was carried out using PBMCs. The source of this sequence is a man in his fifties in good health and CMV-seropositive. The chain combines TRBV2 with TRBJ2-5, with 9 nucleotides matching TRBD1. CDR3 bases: TGTGCCAGCAGTTACCTACAGGGGGCGGGGACCCAGTACTTC. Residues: CASSYLQGAGTQYF.